The 3 T cell receptor beta chains below come from one sample, sequenced in a study of T cell responses to AZD1222 COVID-19 vaccine. The data were produced by immunoSEQ multiplex PCR, yet TCRdb's version contains in-frame clones alone and is incomplete. Among nearly 90,000 clones listed, around nine tenths were seen once. Source: peripheral blood, taken 28 days after the second AZD1222 dose. These receptors were taken from an adult who received the AZD1222 COVID-19 vaccine.

The chain carries TRBV7-8 and TRBJ1-2, with a weak D call TRBD1 (6 bases). The CDR3 has 13 amino acids. Germline V gene sequence: CDR1 SGHVS, CDR2 FQNEAQ. V was cut by 6 bases and J by 3 bases, with 11 bases left in between. CDR3 sequence (DNA): TGTGCCAGCAGTCGAGGGGGGGACTATGGCTACACCTTC. Translated: CASSRGGDYGYTF.

The rearrangement joins TRBV29-1 to TRBJ2-4; the match to TRBD2 covers 10 bases. CDR3 length: 17 amino acids. CDR1 is SQVTM, CDR2 ANQGSEA, per germline. V lost 4 bases to trimming and J lost 0 bases; unmatched junction nucleotides: 9. CDR3 nucleotides: TGCAGCGTTGGCCTAGCGGGGGTTACCGTAGCCAAAAACATTCAGTACTTC. Translating gives CSVGLAGVTVAKNIQYF.

V and J are TRBV4-3 and TRBJ2-2; possibly TRBD1 for D (6 bases). Trimming cost V 5 bases and J 0 bases, with 13 bases left between them. Germline V lookup: CDR1 LGHNA, CDR2 YSLEER. This CDR3 contains 16 residues. The CDR3 DNA follows: TGCGCCAGCAGCAAACAGGGTCCCCCGAACACCGGGGAGCTGTTTTTT. Protein: CASSKQGPPNTGELFF.